This is a list of T cell receptor beta chains from one sample in a study of post-analysis software for immune sequencing data. Using its own MiXCR run on the PCR reads, TCRdb lists one record per CDR3 protein. In the table there are approximately 440,000 distinct CDR3 sequences, less than 45% of which are singletons. The sample taken for sequencing was blood. These receptors were taken from a girl under 18 with multiple sclerosis. Both conserved end residues are part of each CDR3. Fields, in order: clone size, CDR3 length, V gene, D gene, J gene, CDR3 protein, CDR3 DNA. D genes are given only for firm matches. The size of a clone is reported for some rows only, either as once, few or many, or as a class for expanded clones.

abundance: -; len: 12; v_gene: TRBV28; d_gene: -; j_gene: TRBJ2-7; CDR3aa: CASQSAGNEQYF; CDR3nt: TGTGCCAGTCAATCAGCGGGTAACGAGCAGTACTTC
abundance: few; len: 13; v_gene: TRBV20-1; d_gene: TRBD2; j_gene: TRBJ2-3; CDR3aa: CSVGGSSTDTQYF; CDR3nt: TGCAGTGTCGGCGGGAGTTCCACAGATACGCAGTATTTT
abundance: few; len: 11; v_gene: TRBV29-1; d_gene: -; j_gene: TRBJ2-3; CDR3aa: CSVLQGDTQYF; CDR3nt: TGCAGCGTTCTCCAGGGTGATACGCAGTATTTT
abundance: -; len: 17; v_gene: TRBV5-1; d_gene: TRBD2; j_gene: TRBJ2-3; CDR3aa: CASSLLQAGVPTDTQYF; CDR3nt: TGCGCCAGCAGCTTGCTTCAAGCGGGAGTCCCCACAGATACGCAGTATTTT
abundance: -; len: 13; v_gene: TRBV29-1; d_gene: -; j_gene: TRBJ2-1; CDR3aa: CSVEVPTYNEQFF; CDR3nt: TGCAGCGTTGAAGTCCCCACCTACAATGAGCAGTTCTTC
abundance: -; len: 15; v_gene: TRBV7-9; d_gene: TRBD1; j_gene: TRBJ2-7; CDR3aa: CASSQQGPSSYEQYF; CDR3nt: TGTGCCAGCAGTCAACAGGGGCCTAGCTCCTACGAGCAGTACTTC
abundance: few; len: 19; v_gene: TRBV7-3; d_gene: TRBD2; j_gene: TRBJ2-1; CDR3aa: CASSLTPARGIPSYNEQFF; CDR3nt: TGTGCCAGCAGCTTAACGCCAGCGCGGGGGATACCCTCCTACAATGAGCAGTTCTTC
abundance: few; len: 14; v_gene: TRBV21-1; d_gene: -; j_gene: TRBJ1-2; CDR3aa: CASSNPQGDYGYTF; CDR3nt: TGTGCCAGCAGCAACCCCCAGGGGGACTATGGCTACACCTTC
abundance: -; len: 11; v_gene: TRBV12-3/TRBV12-4; d_gene: -; j_gene: TRBJ1-6; CDR3aa: CARRYNSPLHF; CDR3nt: TGTGCCAGGCGCTATAATTCACCCCTCCACTTT
abundance: -; len: 18; v_gene: TRBV6-5; d_gene: -; j_gene: TRBJ2-7; CDR3aa: CASSYSIIGTADSYEQYF; CDR3nt: TGTGCCAGCAGTTACTCGATTATAGGGACGGCGGACTCCTACGAGCAGTACTTC